The entry that follows covers one T cell receptor (beta chain) sequence. Its target is unknown. TCRdb's copy holds only in-frame clones and misses some; the assay was immunoSEQ multiplex PCR. The sample has some 2.3 million clones; approximately 95% are singletons. This sample was included in a study of shared clonotypes between healthy human individuals. Findings and caveats of the study: Some clonotypes were shared by all four sorted-subset donors, while others were not shared. The non-shared ones had lower generation probabilities than the shared ones.

Trimming took 3 bases from V and 0 from J; bases not matched to a gene: 5. This CDR3 is built from 15 residues. Germline V gives CDR1 SGDLS, CDR2 YYNGEE. Donors were Caucasian adults residing in Nashville, Tennessee, USA. The TCR comes from a man between 18 and 35 years old in good health. Some clones in this sample may be carry-over from other donors' samples. The sample consisted of naive CD4+ T cells from PBMCs. The subset denotes: CD45RA+ positively selected. The chain combines TRBV9 with TRBJ1-1, with 7 bases fitting TRBD1. CDR3 nucleotides: TGTGCCAGCAGCGGCAACAGGGGTATGAACACTGAAGCTTTCTTT. Its protein is CASSGNRGMNTEAFF.